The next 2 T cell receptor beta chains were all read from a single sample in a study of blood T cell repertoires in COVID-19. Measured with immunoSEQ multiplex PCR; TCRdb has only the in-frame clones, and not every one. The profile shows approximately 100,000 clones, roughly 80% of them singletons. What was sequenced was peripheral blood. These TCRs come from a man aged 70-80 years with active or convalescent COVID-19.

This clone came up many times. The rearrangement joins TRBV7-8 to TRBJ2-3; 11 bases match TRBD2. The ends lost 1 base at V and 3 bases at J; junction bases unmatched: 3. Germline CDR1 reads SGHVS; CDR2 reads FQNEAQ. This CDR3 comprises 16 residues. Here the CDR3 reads CASSLVAGGLTDTQYF. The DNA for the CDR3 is TGTGCCAGCAGCTTAGTAGCGGGAGGGTTAACAGATACGCAGTATTTT.

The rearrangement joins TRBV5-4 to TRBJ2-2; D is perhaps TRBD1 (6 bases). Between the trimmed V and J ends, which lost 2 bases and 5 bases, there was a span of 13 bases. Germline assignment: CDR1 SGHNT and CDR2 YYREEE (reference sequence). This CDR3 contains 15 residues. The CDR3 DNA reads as TGTGCCAGCAGCTTACAGGGCCCGGGGACCGGGGAGCTGTTTTTT. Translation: CASSLQGPGTGELFF.